Following are 27 T cell receptor beta chains from one sample sequenced in a study of human T cells and chemical hapten exposure. Time point: pre-sensitization, week 0. Treatment defined: therapeutic diphenylcyclopropenone sensitization with weekly scalp DPC. TCRdb processed the RACE reads anew with MiXCR; each CDR3 protein has one entry. The profile shows approximately 320,000 distinct CDR3 sequences, approximately 5.8% of them singletons. The sample here was whole blood, taken in connection with sensitization to the hapten diphenylcyclopropenone (DPC). Receptors were obtained from a woman aged 18-35 years with alopecia areata. Some clones in this sample may be carry-over from other donors' samples.

This clonotype was observed many times. The V gene is TRBV6-2 or TRBV6-3, the J gene TRBJ1-1, with no clear D. The CDR3 length is 12 residues. Germline loops: CDR1 MNHEY, CDR2 SVGEGT. Trimming left V 10 bases short and J 1 base short, with 10 bases between. Here the CDR3 reads CAITDPNTEAFF. The CDR3 nucleotides read TGTGCCATTACGGACCCGAACACTGAAGCTTTCTTT.

This clonotype was observed many times. The chain has TRBV12-3 or TRBV12-4 and TRBJ2-7, with D possibly being TRBD1 (7 bases). V was cut by 4 bases and J by 5 bases, with 15 bases left in between. This CDR3 comprises 14 residues. CDR3 sequence: CASSSRGAINEQYF. The CDR3 nucleotides read TGTGCCAGCAGTTCCAGGGGGGCGATCAACGAGCAGTACTTC.

In its sample, this clonotype was seen a few times. J is TRBJ2-6 and V is TRBV7-9, with 10 bases identical to TRBD1. Germline V CDR1 and CDR2: SEHNR, FQNEAQ (reference sequence). The CDR3 has 20 residues. V trimming: 3 bases; J trimming: 1 base; junction bases outside the gene matches: 12. Here the CDR3 DNA reads TGTGCCAGCAGCTTGGGATCCGGTAGGGGACAGGGGTCTGGGGCCAACGTCCTGACTTTC. Translated: CASSLGSGRGQGSGANVLTF.

V gene TRBV6-5 combines with J gene TRBJ2-1; TRBD1 aligns across 7 bases. The germline V gene encodes CDR1 MNHEY and CDR2 SVGAGI. This CDR3 has 14 residues. Trimming took 4 bases from V and 8 from J; bases not matched to a gene: 8. DNA for the CDR3: TGTGCCAGCAGTTCATCCTCACAGGGGCATGAGCAGTTCTTC. Encoded protein: CASSSSSQGHEQFF.

There are a few counts of this clonotype. V and J are TRBV6-1 and TRBJ1-4; possible D gene TRBD1, 6 bases. The CDR3 length is 18 residues. Trimming shortened V by 2 bases and J by 8 bases, and 24 bases separated the two germline ends. The germline V gene encodes CDR1 MNHNS and CDR2 SASEGT. The CDR3: CASSENVPGTHQGEKLFF. CDR3 coding DNA: TGTGCCAGCAGTGAAAACGTCCCAGGGACTCACCAGGGGGAAAAACTGTTTTTT.

In its sample, this clonotype was seen a few times. The rearrangement uses TRBV11-2 and TRBJ1-5; the D gene is possibly TRBD1 (5 bases). V was shortened by 0 bases and J by 9 bases, with 15 bases between the two germline ends. The CDR3 is 15 amino acids. The germline V gene encodes CDR1 SGHAT and CDR2 FQNNGV. The CDR3 region has the DNA TGTGCCAGCAGCTTAGATATCGGAGGGGAATGGCCCCAGCATTTT. Amino acid sequence: CASSLDIGGEWPQHF.

This clonotype occurred many times. The rearrangement uses TRBV12-3 or TRBV12-4 and TRBJ1-4; no definite D call. The V end lost 4 bases, the J end lost 7 bases, and 4 bases lay between the germline ends. The CDR3 runs to 11 residues. The CDR3 protein is CASSSTEKLFF. The CDR3 DNA is TGTGCCAGCAGTTCGACTGAAAAACTGTTTTTT.

This clonotype has ten or more counts. V usage is TRBV12-3 or TRBV12-4 and J usage is TRBJ1-4, with TRBD1 identical over 8 bases. This CDR3 comprises 14 residues. V lost 7 bases to trimming and J lost 7 bases; unmatched junction nucleotides: 8. CDR3 amino acids: CASNRQGRSEKLFF. CDR3 nucleotides: TGTGCCAGCAACCGACAGGGGAGAAGTGAAAAACTGTTTTTT.

Concerning this clonotype itself: One base away lies a much larger clone, so this may be a sequencing read error. The rearrangement uses TRBV12-3 or TRBV12-4 and TRBJ2-3; maybe TRBD2 (5 bases). This CDR3 spans 13 amino acids. Here the CDR3 reads CAISLVRGNTQYF. The DNA for the CDR3 is TGTGCCATCAGTTTAGTACGGGGAAATACGCAGTATTTT.

This clonotype was detected a few times. J is TRBJ1-5 and V is TRBV2, with D tentatively TRBD1 (5 bases). The CDR3 has 15 residues. The ends were cut back, 5 bases at V and 2 bases at J, with 13 bases in the middle. CDR1 and CDR2 from the germline V gene are SNHLY and FYNNEI. Written as DNA, the CDR3 is TGTGCCAGCAGTCAACAGGAGCTTCGCAATCAGCCCCAGCATTTT. Its protein is CASSQQELRNQPQHF.

The rearrangement links TRBV6-2 or TRBV6-3 to TRBJ1-1; weak D call: TRBD1 (5 bases). The CDR3 runs to 12 residues. Between the trimmed V and J ends, which lost 6 bases and 2 bases, there was a span of 7 bases. Germline CDR1 reads MNHEY; CDR2 reads SVGEGT. This chain's CDR3 is CASSRDNTEAFF. The CDR3 DNA sequence: TGTGCCAGCAGCAGGGATAACACTGAAGCTTTCTTT.

This clonotype was seen repeatedly, ten times or more. V and J are TRBV2 and TRBJ2-3; the match to TRBD2 covers 7 bases. The CDR3 extends over 14 amino acids. Trimming removed 6 bases from V and 4 bases from J; junction bases left unmatched: 7. Germline CDR1 reads SNHLY; CDR2 reads FYNNEI. CDR3 sequence reads: CASSGTIGPDTQYF. The CDR3 DNA reads as TGTGCCAGCAGCGGGACTATAGGACCAGATACGCAGTATTTT.

A few counts support this clonotype. The chain is built from TRBV4-1 and TRBJ1-3; no clear D. The CDR3 runs to 20 residues. V lost 3 bases and J 0 bases, leaving 24 bases between the germline ends. The germline CDR1 and CDR2 sequences are MGHRA and YSYEKL. For the CDR3, the DNA is TGCGCCAGCAGCCATGTCATGGGAGGTTTTACCGAGCCCTCTGGAAACACCATATATTTT. Residues: CASSHVMGGFTEPSGNTIYF.

The chain carries TRBV3-1 and TRBJ2-3, with D perhaps matching TRBD2 (5 bases). Germline values: CDR1 LGHDT, CDR2 YNNKEL (reference sequence). The CDR3 is made up of 11 amino acids. The V end lost 10 bases, the J end lost 5 bases, and 10 bases lay between the germline ends. In DNA form, the CDR3 reads TGTGCCACCGCCGGACTAGATACGCAGTATTTT. The encoded protein is CATAGLDTQYF.

The sample holds a few counts of this clonotype. The rearrangement links TRBV6-1 to TRBJ1-2; no reliable D call. V lost 5 bases and J lost 6, with 13 bases in between. The CDR3 is 13 amino acids. Germline CDR1 is MNHNS and CDR2 is SASEGT. The CDR3 sequence is CASSFNGGDGYTF. The CDR3 DNA is TGTGCCAGCAGTTTTAACGGTGGGGATGGCTACACCTTC.

This clonotype appeared many times. The chain uses TRBV6-5 and TRBJ1-6; no clear D. Per germline, CDR1 MNHEY and CDR2 SVGAGI. V was shortened by 2 bases and J by 9 bases, with 14 bases between the two germline ends. The CDR3 is 15 residues long. The CDR3 reads CASSYDDRWGSPLHF. The CDR3 bases are TGTGCCAGCAGTTACGACGACCGTTGGGGTTCACCCCTCCACTTT.

This clonotype was seen only a few times. This chain joins TRBV6-2 or TRBV6-3 and TRBJ1-4; D gene uncertain. Germline V lookup: CDR1 MNHEY, CDR2 SVGEGT. Deletions cut 0 bases from V and 4 bases from J, with 9 bases between. This CDR3 spans 15 amino acids. The CDR3 nucleotides are TGTGCCAGCAGTTACTCGAGAGGGAGTAATGAAAAACTGTTTTTT. This encodes CASSYSRGSNEKLFF.

The chain carries TRBV4-1 and TRBJ2-3; TRBD2 aligns across 10 bases. J gave up 5 bases and V 4 bases, and 12 bases lay outside the gene matches. The CDR3 consists of 17 residues. Germline V CDR1 and CDR2: MGHRA, YSYEKL. The CDR3 region is CASSPDRSGGARDTQYF. CDR3 in DNA: TGCGCCAGCAGCCCCGATAGGAGCGGGGGGGCGAGAGATACGCAGTATTTT.

This clonotype was observed at least ten times. The CDR3 region has the DNA TGCGCCAGCAGCCTACAGGGGGCGCCGACCGGGGAGCTGTTTTTT. Its translation is CASSLQGAPTGELFF. The chain has TRBV5-1 and TRBJ2-2; 9 nucleotides agree with TRBD1. Germline assignment: CDR1 SGHRS and CDR2 YFSETQ. V shed 4 bases, J shed 5 bases, and the junction held 6 bases outside the gene matches. The CDR3 has 15 residues.

This clonotype came up many times. The chain has TRBV7-6 and TRBJ2-7; D is perhaps TRBD2 (5 bases). Deletions cut 3 bases from V and 5 bases from J, with 11 bases between. Germline lookup yields CDR1 SGHVS and CDR2 FNYEAQ. CDR3 length: 13 amino acids. In DNA, the CDR3 is TGTGCCAGCAGCTTCGCGGGTGGCGACGAGCAGTACTTC. Encoded protein: CASSFAGGDEQYF.

V and J are TRBV20-1 and TRBJ2-1; 9 bases are a match to TRBD2. V shed 1 base and J 0 bases; nucleotides not matched to a gene: 10. The CDR3 extends over 18 amino acids. The germline V gene encodes CDR1 DFQATT and CDR2 SNEGSKA (reference sequence). The CDR3 DNA reads TGCAGTGCTAGAGTTCCCGGGCTAGCGGGGAGCTCCTACAATGAGCAGTTCTTC. It yields the protein CSARVPGLAGSSYNEQFF.

V and J are TRBV7-9 and TRBJ2-5; D possibly matches TRBD1 or TRBD2 (5 bases each). CDR1 SEHNR and CDR2 FQNEAQ come from the germline V gene (reference sequence). This CDR3 is built from 17 residues. Between the trimmed V and J ends, which lost 5 bases and 0 bases, there was a span of 19 bases. CDR3 nucleotide sequence: TGTGCCAGCAGCGTGCAACGGGGCGGAGTATACCAAGAGACCCAGTACTTC. This encodes CASSVQRGGVYQETQYF.

This rearrangement joins TRBV5-1 to TRBJ1-6, with D possibly being TRBD1 (5 bases). V lost 1 base and J lost 10, with 15 bases in between. In germline, CDR1 is SGHRS, CDR2 YFSETQ. CDR3 length: 15 amino acids. The CDR3 here is CASSLSEGLRSPLHF. CDR3 DNA: TGCGCCAGCAGCTTGAGTGAGGGGCTAAGGTCACCCCTCCACTTT.

This clonotype has ten or more counts. The V and J genes are TRBV20-1 and TRBJ1-2; tentatively, D is TRBD1 (5 bases). CDR1 and CDR2 (germline): DFQATT, SNEGSKA (reference sequence). The CDR3 consists of 14 residues. V was clipped by 5 bases and J by 7 bases, with 20 bases between them. In DNA, the CDR3 is TGCAGTGCTCCCCAGGGAACAGCTCTAACTGGCTACACCTTC. This sequence encodes CSAPQGTALTGYTF.

The chain carries TRBV7-9 and TRBJ2-5; D remains unclear. V lost 1 base to trimming and J lost 0 bases, with 9 bases between them. This CDR3 spans 15 amino acids. CDR1 is SEHNR, CDR2 FQNEAQ, per germline (reference sequence). The CDR3 nucleotides are TGTGCCAGCAGCTTAGGCACAATTTACCAAGAGACCCAGTACTTC. Amino acids: CASSLGTIYQETQYF.

This clonotype appeared many times. The V and J genes are TRBV6-5 and TRBJ1-1; 7 bases are shared with TRBD1. The CDR3 consists of 13 residues. The V segment lost 5 bases and the J segment 1 base; nucleotides outside the gene matches: 1. The germline gives CDR1 MNHEY, CDR2 SVGAGI. CDR3 residues: CASSGQANTEAFF. CDR3 coding DNA: TGTGCCAGCAGTGGACAGGCGAACACTGAAGCTTTCTTT.

This clonotype was recorded at least ten times. CDR3 loop: CASSPRTGVPGELFF. The CDR3 coding sequence is TGCGCCAGCAGCCCGCGGACAGGGGTACCCGGGGAGCTGTTTTTT. This sequence joins TRBV5-1 and TRBJ2-2; TRBD1 aligns across 9 bases. This CDR3 spans 15 amino acids. V lost 4 bases to trimming and J lost 6 bases; unmatched junction nucleotides: 7. The germline V gene encodes CDR1 SGHRS and CDR2 YFSETQ.